This T cell receptor beta chain was observed in a study of post-analysis software for immune sequencing data. General study results and limits: Same-batch samples co-clustered strongly by F measure. Elevated frequency relative to controls characterized four or five TRBV segments in patients, TRBV5-6, TRBV5-1 and TRBV20-1 among them. For normalized Chao1 diversity, multiple sclerosis patients scored significantly lower than controls did.

Note on this clonotype: Its antigen remains unknown.

Included in the TCR beta cDNA libraries were unique molecular identifiers. Input of about 1 to 11 million T cells yielded roughly 0.5 million cDNA molecules. TCRdb reprocessed the PCR reads via MiXCR and lists one record per CDR3 protein. The sample records roughly 800,000 distinct CDR3 sequences, 46% being singletons. V gave up 6 bases and J gave up 5 bases; unmatched junction bases: 5. Germline CDR1 reads ENHRY; CDR2 reads SYGVKD. The CDR3 is made up of 13 amino acids. This sequence joins TRBV10-3 and TRBJ2-5; 8 bases line up with TRBD1. Sequencing was performed on blood. This TCR was sampled from a girl under 18 with multiple sclerosis. CDR3 region: CAIRTGETETQYF. The CDR3 coding sequence is TGTGCCATCAGGACAGGGGAAACGGAGACCCAGTACTTC.